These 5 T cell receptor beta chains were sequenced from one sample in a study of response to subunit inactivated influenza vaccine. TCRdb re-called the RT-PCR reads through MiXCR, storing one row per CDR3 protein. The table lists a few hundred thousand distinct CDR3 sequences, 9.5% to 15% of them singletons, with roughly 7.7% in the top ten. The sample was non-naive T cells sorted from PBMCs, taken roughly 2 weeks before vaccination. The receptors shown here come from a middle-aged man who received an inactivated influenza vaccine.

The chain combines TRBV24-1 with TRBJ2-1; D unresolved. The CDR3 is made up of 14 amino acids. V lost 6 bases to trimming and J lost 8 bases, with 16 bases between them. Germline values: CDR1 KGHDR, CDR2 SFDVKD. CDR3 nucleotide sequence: TGTGCCACCAGTCGGCTAGGGTCACCCGATGAGCAGTTCTTC. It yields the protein CATSRLGSPDEQFF.

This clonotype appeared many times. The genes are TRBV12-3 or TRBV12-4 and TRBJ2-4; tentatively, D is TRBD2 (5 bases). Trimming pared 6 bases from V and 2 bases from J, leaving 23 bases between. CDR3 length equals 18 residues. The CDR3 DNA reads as TGTGCCAGCAGCCCGGGATTGGTTGGAGTTGGAACCAAAAACATTCAGTACTTC. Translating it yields CASSPGLVGVGTKNIQYF.

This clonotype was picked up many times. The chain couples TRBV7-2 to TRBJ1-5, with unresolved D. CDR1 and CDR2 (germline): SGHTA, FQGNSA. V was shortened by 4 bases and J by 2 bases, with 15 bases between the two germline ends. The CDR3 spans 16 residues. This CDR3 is CASSSRLGDRNQPQHF. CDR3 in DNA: TGTGCCAGCAGCTCTCGCCTCGGGGATCGCAATCAGCCCCAGCATTTT.

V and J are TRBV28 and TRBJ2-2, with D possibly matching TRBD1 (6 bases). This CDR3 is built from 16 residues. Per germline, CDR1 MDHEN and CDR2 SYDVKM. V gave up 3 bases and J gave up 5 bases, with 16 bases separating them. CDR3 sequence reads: CASSFLQGYSTGELFF. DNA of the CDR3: TGTGCCAGCAGTTTCCTGCAGGGGTATAGTACCGGGGAGCTGTTTTTT.

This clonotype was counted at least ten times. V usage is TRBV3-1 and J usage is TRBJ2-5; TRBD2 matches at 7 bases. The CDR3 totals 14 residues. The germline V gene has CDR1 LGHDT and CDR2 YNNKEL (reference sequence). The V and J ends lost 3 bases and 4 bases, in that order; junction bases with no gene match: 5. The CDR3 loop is CASSQGTTGETQYF. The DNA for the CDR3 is TGTGCCAGCAGCCAGGGGACTACGGGAGAGACCCAGTACTTC.